The clone carrying this T cell receptor beta chain was counted only a few times. The antigen is undetermined. These data are taken from a study of regulatory T cells in long-lasting Graves disease. Whole-study findings and limits: Persistent disease showed a preference for TRBV28, TRBJ1-2 and TRBJ2-5. Limited samples may have lowered accuracy.

HTBI primers from iRepertoire and Arm-PCR of CDR3 regions yielded the TCR beta libraries. TCRdb re-derived calls from the multiplex PCR reads in MiXCR, one entry per CDR3 protein. The profile shows around 460,000 distinct CDR3 sequences, 22% of them singletons. Trimming took off 6 bases at V and 6 bases at J, with 9 bases between the two ends. This CDR3 comprises 12 residues. Germline-derived CDR1 and CDR2 are LNHDA and SQIVND (reference sequence). Time point meaning: persistent/refractory GD, antithyroid drugs over 5 years with positive TRAb. The authors made the TCR library using RNA they extracted from PBMCs.

Specimen: peripheral blood mononuclear cells (PBMCs), collected when the disease was refractory, from a patient treated with antithyroid drugs. The receptor was isolated from a female donor with Graves disease. The J gene is TRBJ1-5, the V gene TRBV19, with D unclear. CDR3 sequence (DNA): TGTGCCAGTAGGGGCCTGGGTCAGCCCCAGCATTTT. It yields the protein CASRGLGQPQHF.